These 10 T cell receptor beta chains came from one sample sequenced in a study of blood T cells in healthy people across ages. A sample-barcoded 5' primer and a J-beta primer mix were used in a second PCR of roughly 7 to 11 cycles. One entry per CDR3 protein, called by TCRdb with MiXCR from the 5' RACE reads. The sample has around 800,000 distinct CDR3 sequences, about 42% seen once. The sample was blood. Receptors were obtained from an elderly man in good health.

The chain links TRBV5-1 to TRBJ2-1, with D unclear. The V and J ends lost 6 bases and 0 bases respectively, with 13 bases between them. CDR1 SGHRS and CDR2 YFSETQ come from the germline V gene. This CDR3 has 15 amino acids. The chain's CDR3 is CASNFDLSSYNEQFF. CDR3 bases: TGCGCCAGCAATTTCGACCTGAGCTCCTACAATGAGCAGTTCTTC.

The rearrangement links TRBV12-3 or TRBV12-4 to TRBJ2-2; 10 positions match TRBD2. Germline trimming cut 5 bases from V and 8 bases from J; bases unmatched to any gene: 8. The CDR3 loop spans 15 amino acids. The CDR3 region is CASSQSSGRVGELFF. The CDR3 nucleotides are TGTGCCAGCAGTCAATCTAGCGGGAGAGTGGGGGAGCTGTTTTTT.

The CDR3 nucleotides read TGTGCCTGGAGCATGCGGGATGAGCAGTTCTTC. Its protein product is CAWSMRDEQFF. The genes are TRBV30 and TRBJ2-1, with D possibly matching TRBD2 (5 bases). V was shortened by 3 bases and J by 8 bases, with 8 bases between the two germline ends. The CDR3 is 11 amino acids. Looked up from germline, CDR1 is GTSNPN and CDR2 is SVGIG (reference sequence). Together with reference TRBV30 and TRBJ2-1, the CDR3 gives the full variable domain: SQTIHQWPATLVQPVGSPLSLECTVEGTSNPNLYWYRQAAGRGLQLLFYSVGIGQISSEVPQNLSASRPQDRQFILSSKKLLLSDSGFYLCAWSMRDEQFFGPGTRLTVL.

There are a few counts of this clonotype. The chain has TRBV6-4 and TRBJ2-1, with 7 bases matching TRBD1. This CDR3 spans 13 amino acids. Losses at the gene ends were 4 bases for V and 6 bases for J; bases not matched to a gene: 3. Germline V gene data show CDR1 as MRHNA and CDR2 as SNTAGT. As DNA, the CDR3 is TGTGCCAGCAGTGGACAGGGCGGCAATGAGCAGTTCTTC. Protein: CASSGQGGNEQFF.

This chain links TRBV11-2 with TRBJ2-5; 7 positions agree with TRBD2. The germline CDR1 and CDR2 sequences are SGHAT and FQNNGV. The V gene end was trimmed by 1 base and the J gene end by 4 bases; junction bases not matched to a gene: 15. The length of the CDR3 is 18 residues. The CDR3 DNA follows: TGTGCCAGCAGCTTAGGCGGTGGGTCGGCGGGAGCAGGAGAGACCCAGTACTTC. Translation gives CASSLGGGSAGAGETQYF.

This clonotype has only a few counts. The V and J genes are TRBV20-1 and TRBJ2-7; D gene ambiguous. Trimming took 3 bases from V and 0 from J, leaving 6 bases between them. Germline V gene sequence: CDR1 DFQATT, CDR2 SNEGSKA (reference sequence). The CDR3 covers 12 residues. The CDR3 protein is CSASVASYEQYF. CDR3 nucleotides: TGCAGTGCTAGCGTTGCCTCCTACGAGCAGTACTTC.

The genes are TRBV5-1 and TRBJ2-1; 9 bases match TRBD1. Germline loops: CDR1 SGHRS, CDR2 YFSETQ. With 4 bases clipped from V and 3 bases from J, the junction kept 5 bases outside the gene matches. The CDR3 is made up of 15 amino acids. The CDR3 coding sequence is TGCGCCAGCAGCACCGGGACAGGGAACTACAATGAGCAGTTCTTC. It translates to CASSTGTGNYNEQFF.

Details on this clonotype: A read error is possible here, since a much larger clone lies one base away. The J gene is TRBJ2-5, the V gene TRBV29-1; D gene unclear. V gave up 6 bases and J gave up 11 bases, with 16 bases separating them. Germline-derived CDR1 and CDR2 are SQVTM and ANQGSEA. There are 11 residues in the CDR3. In DNA, the CDR3 is TGCAGCGTCTTATTAACCTACAAGCAGTACTTC. Its protein is CSVLLTYKQYF.

This clonotype appeared a few times. CDR3 bases: TGTGCCAGCGAAGCCTTAAGCTCCTACAATGAGCAGTTCTTC. Its protein is CASEALSSYNEQFF. The chain recombines TRBV6-1 with TRBJ2-1; D is unresolved. The germline gives CDR1 MNHNS, CDR2 SASEGT. CDR3 length: 14 residues. V gave up 8 bases and J gave up 0 bases, with 11 bases separating them.

The V gene is TRBV12-3 or TRBV12-4, the J gene TRBJ2-5; 9 nucleotides match TRBD1. The J call could be wrong; TRBJ2-7 is a better fit for the DNA end. The CDR3 has 15 amino acids. CDR3: CASSLTGGAPNEQYF. CDR3 in DNA: TGTGCCAGCAGTCTTACAGGGGGCGCCCCCAACGAGCAGTACTTC.